This T cell receptor beta chain derives from a study of blood T cell repertoires in COVID-19. Study background: Acute and convalescent COVID-19 samples came from the United States, Italy and Spain. PBMCs, B-cell-depleted T cells, or T cells were the source of the cDNA or gDNA that made up the material.

In the original workflow: How many nucleated cells were present was estimated from reference gene primer amplification. Method: immunoSEQ multiplex PCR; TCRdb's copy keeps in-frame clones and lacks some. D and trimming were read from the DNA, whereas the V and J calls and clone size are those reported in that table. Found here are more than 90,000 clones, 85% to 90% of them singletons; the top ten hold 7.9%. This CDR3 spans 15 amino acids. Per germline, CDR1 SQVTM and CDR2 ANQGSEA. V gave up 6 bases and J gave up 0 bases; unmatched junction bases: 10. The receptor's source is a man between 65 and 85 years old who had recovered from COVID-19. The specimen was peripheral blood. This sequence joins TRBV29-1 and TRBJ1-1, with 7 bases lining up with TRBD1. CDR3: CSVGTEMIMNTEAFF. CDR3 coding DNA: TGCAGCGTGGGGACAGAAATGATAATGAACACTGAAGCTTTCTTT.